This TCR beta chain was captured by sequencing in a study of blood T cell repertoires in COVID-19. Study in general: Acute and convalescent COVID-19 samples came from the United States, Italy and Spain. T cells, B-cell-depleted T cells, or PBMCs provided the cDNA or gDNA that served as material.

Some clones are missing from TCRdb's copy, which holds only in-frame ones; the method was immunoSEQ multiplex PCR. The sample lists 300,000 to 450,000 clones, 87% occurring once. This clone showed up many times. The CDR3 is made up of 18 amino acids. Germline loops: CDR1 SGHNT, CDR2 YYREEE (reference sequence). The V segment lost 2 bases and the J segment 7 bases; nucleotides outside the gene matches: 16. The rearrangement links TRBV5-4 to TRBJ2-2; 8 positions match TRBD2. This TCR was sampled from a man aged 25-45 years who had recovered from COVID-19. The sequenced sample was PBMCs or T cells enriched from blood (not recorded which). This CDR3 reads CASSFERERGRSGGELFF. In DNA, the CDR3 is TGTGCCAGCAGCTTCGAGCGAGAGCGGGGGCGTTCGGGCGGGGAGCTGTTTTTT.